Below are 9 T cell receptor beta chains sequenced from a single sample in a study of blood T cell repertoires in COVID-19 (dated by TCRdb to 2020 to 2022). The library relied on the immunoSEQ multiplex PCR assay. Not all clones reach the TCRdb copy of this immuneACCESS table, which keeps in-frame sequences only. Checked studies attribute under half of the gap to unresolved V genes and leave the rest unexplained. The sample includes about 98,000 clones, with over 70% observed a single time. Together, the top ten hold about 10% of the sample. The sequencing input was peripheral blood. The receptors stem from a woman at least 80 years old with acute or convalescent COVID-19.

The chain recombines TRBV6-6 with TRBJ1-6, with D unresolved. From germline, CDR1 is MNHNY and CDR2 SVGAGI (reference sequence). The CDR3 totals 14 residues. The germline V and J ends were trimmed by 4 bases and 7 bases, with 11 bases remaining between them. In DNA form, the CDR3 reads TGTGCCAGCAGTTCCCTTGGGCAGAATTCACCCCTCCACTTT. Protein: CASSSLGQNSPLHF.

This clone appeared a single time. The chain combines TRBV30 with TRBJ2-2, with 9 bases that match TRBD1. The CDR3 sequence is 15 residues long. The germline gives CDR1 GTSNPN, CDR2 SVGIG (reference sequence). J lost 5 bases, V lost 0 bases, and 4 bases had no gene match. CDR3 nucleotide sequence: TGTGCCTGGAGTGTTTGGGACAGGGCGACCGGGGAGCTGTTTTTT. Translation: CAWSVWDRATGELFF.

The chain recombines TRBV5-5 with TRBJ1-3; D is perhaps TRBD1 (5 bases). The CDR3 runs to 17 residues. Deletions cut 6 bases from V and 0 bases from J, with 19 bases between. The germline V gene encodes CDR1 SGHKS and CDR2 YYEKEE (reference sequence). CDR3 residues: CASTSGSRGGSGNTIYF. The CDR3 nucleotides are TGTGCCAGCACCTCAGGTTCTCGGGGGGGCTCTGGAAACACCATATATTTT.

The chain carries TRBV7-2 and TRBJ1-1; 7 bases line up with TRBD1. The CDR3 has 12 amino acids. Losses at the gene ends were 6 bases for V and 8 bases for J; bases not matched to a gene: 6. Germline V CDR1 and CDR2: SGHTA, FQGNSA. The CDR3 DNA is TGTGCCAGCAGTTATGGGACAGCCGAAGCTTTCTTT. This sequence encodes CASSYGTAEAFF. The whole variable domain, remainder taken from reference TRBV7-2 and TRBJ1-1, is GAGVSQSPSNKVTEKGKDVELRCDPISGHTALYWYRQSLGQGLEFLIYFQGNSAPDKSGLPSDRFSAERTGGSVSTLTIQRTQQEDSAVYLCASSYGTAEAFFGQGTRLTVV.

The genes are TRBV6-2 or TRBV6-3 and TRBJ2-5; D might be TRBD2 (7 bases). The CDR3 totals 16 residues. Trimming cost V 2 bases and J 5 bases, with 18 bases left between them. The germline CDR1 and CDR2 sequences are MNHEY and SVGEGT. The DNA of the CDR3 is TGTGCCAGCAGTTACGGTGGGGCTAGCGGACAGGAGACCCAGTACTTC. It encodes CASSYGGASGQETQYF.

This chain uses TRBV13 with TRBJ2-1; 8 bases are a match to TRBD1. Germline CDR1 reads PRHDT; CDR2 reads FYEKMQ (reference sequence). The CDR3 loop spans 19 amino acids. V was pared by 1 base and J by 3 bases, with 14 bases of the junction left unmatched. The CDR3 here is CASSLDLPGQGRLYNEQFF. CDR3 coding DNA: TGTGCCAGCAGCTTAGACCTACCCGGACAGGGAAGACTCTACAATGAGCAGTTCTTC.

This clone occurred once. The chain links TRBV2 to TRBJ2-7; tentatively, D is TRBD1 (6 bases). The germline V gene encodes CDR1 SNHLY and CDR2 FYNNEI. The CDR3 loop spans 13 amino acids. With 6 bases removed from V and 4 bases from J, the gap between germline ends came to 13 bases. The DNA for the CDR3 is TGTGCCAGCAGGCGAACAGGGCAGTACGAGCAGTACTTC. Amino acid sequence: CASRRTGQYEQYF.

The CDR3 DNA reads TGTGCCAGCAGCCCCGGGGGGAGCACCGGGGAGCTGTTTTTT. It is translated as CASSPGGSTGELFF. The J gene is TRBJ2-2, the V gene TRBV11-3; 7 bases are a match to TRBD2. Germline-derived CDR1 and CDR2 are SGHNT and YENEEA. With V trimmed by 5 bases and J by 4 bases, 4 bases remained unmatched. The CDR3 has 14 amino acids. Variable domain in full (rest from reference TRBV11-3 and TRBJ2-2): EAGVVQSPRYKIIEKKQPVAFWCNPISGHNTLYWYLQNLGQGPELLIRYENEEAVDDSQLPKDRFSAERLKGVDSTLKIQPAELGDSAVYLCASSPGGSTGELFFGEGSRLTVL.

V gene TRBV6-5 combines with J gene TRBJ1-5, with a tentative D call TRBD1 (6 bases). CDR3 size: 13 residues. Germline V gene lookup returns CDR1 MNHEY and CDR2 SVGAGI. Trimming stripped 6 bases from V and 3 bases from J, with 9 bases between. The CDR3 coding sequence is TGTGCCAGCAGCCCAGGGGCCAATCAGCCCCAGCATTTT. As protein: CASSPGANQPQHF.